This T cell receptor beta chain is from a study of beta chain features in type 1 diabetes. Study details: Healthy donors and patients showed comparable age, gender and cell yields.

Study-wide points: Relative to healthy donors, patients appeared to have naive, central memory and Treg TCRB repertoires that were more similar. Researchers report that Type 1 diabetes patients had moderately but significantly shorter TCRB CDR3s across all four CD4+ subsets. Sequencing the cDNA could make cells with high TCR expression show up more than they should. PCR might favor shorter templates, but any such skew would affect patients and controls equally.

Of the isolated RNA, all was reverse transcribed, and so the sequenced material was expressed TCRB transcripts. Sequencing used immunoSEQ multiplex PCR; TCRdb keeps in-frame clones, though not all of them. The sample records a few hundred thousand clones, about 14% being singletons. About this clone: The target antigen is unknown.

Germline V gene sequence: CDR1 SGHDT, CDR2 YYEEEE. CDR3 size: 13 residues. V dropped 7 bases and J dropped 4; count of bases not matched to a gene: 7. The V gene is TRBV5-6, the J gene TRBJ2-7; 8 positions match TRBD1. The sequencing input was naive CD4+ T cells from blood. The receptor was isolated from a woman under 30 with type 1 diabetes. CDR3 nucleotide sequence: TGTGCCAGCTCAGCCCGGACAGGGTACGAGCAGTACGTC. It translates to CASSARTGYEQYV.